The 2 T cell receptor beta chains presented below share a single source sample, sequenced in a study of cytomegalovirus exposure and HLA in healthy donors. Libraries were prepared by immunoSEQ multiplex PCR; TCRdb keeps only in-frame clonotypes and omits some of them. The top ten hold approximately 1% of the sample, which has roughly 330,000 clones, roughly 87% seen once. The sequencing input was PBMCs. Receptor source: a woman aged 30 to 39 in good health and CMV-seropositive.

The V call is TRBV6-4, the J call TRBJ2-5; D might be TRBD1 (6 bases). V lost 7 bases and J lost 1, with 13 bases in between. CDR1 and CDR2 from the germline V gene are MRHNA and SNTAGT. The CDR3 extends over 14 amino acids. CDR3 loop: CASTQQGRQETQYF. CDR3 coding DNA: TGTGCCAGCACCCAACAGGGACGCCAAGAGACCCAGTACTTC.

This clone was detected only once. This chain uses TRBV7-9 with TRBJ2-7, with TRBD1 matching over 7 bases. This CDR3 has 15 residues. J was trimmed by 6 bases and V by 8 bases; bases with no gene match: 16. The germline V gene has CDR1 SEHNR and CDR2 FQNEAQ (reference sequence). The CDR3, as DNA: TGTGCCAGCGGAACCTCCGGGACAGTCTCGTTCGAGCAGTACTTC. Translated, it gives CASGTSGTVSFEQYF.